This T cell receptor (beta chain) was sequenced during a study of T-cell reconstitution after alpha-beta-depleted transplantation in children. The study, taken as a whole, reports: It was newly produced T cells that mostly accounted for T-cell counts and diversity one year after transplant. After transplant, high TCRbeta diversity at day 60 in some patients arose from surviving recipient T cells and thymic progenitors. Alpha-beta T cells present about two months after transplant were reported to originate from several hundred expanded graft clones.

It was with unique molecular identifiers that the TCRbeta library was prepared. From the PCR reads, TCRdb called clonotypes with MiXCR, one entry per CDR3 protein. The table lists about 510,000 distinct CDR3 sequences, approximately 10% of them singletons. This clonotype has just a few counts. As yet, its antigen is unknown. CDR3 length: 14 residues. The V gene lost 4 bases and the J gene lost 8 bases, with 17 bases spanning the gap. Germline V gives CDR1 MNHNS, CDR2 SASEGT. The receptor's source is a female patient aged 2 to 10 who had a stem cell transplant for aplastic anemia, so the T cells may come from the graft donor. V and J are TRBV6-1 and TRBJ1-2; D gene unclear. Here the sequenced sample was PBMCs, mostly from graft donor cells, taken 180 days after TCRalphabeta/CD19-depleted stem cell transplant. CDR3 loop: CASSGRGILWGYTF. CDR3 nucleotides: TGTGCCAGCAGTGGGAGAGGTATACTATGGGGCTACACCTTC.